This T cell receptor beta chain was observed in a study of shared clonotypes between healthy human individuals. The junction had 6 bases not matched to a gene; V was cut back by 0 bases and J by 5 bases. CDR3 length: 15 residues. Germline CDR1 is LNHNV and CDR2 is YYDKDF (reference sequence). Evenly divided among several immunoSEQ plates was the genomic DNA of each subset. Repertoires were generated with immunoSEQ multiplex PCR, while TCRdb's copy carries only in-frame clones and drops some. Of around 2.3 million clones listed, almost 96% are singletons. Study results and limitations: Clonotypes not shared had lower generation probabilities than those common to all four donors.

Healthy HIV-negative adults without recent acute infections or vaccinations served as donors. The donors were all Caucasian adults (living in Nashville, Tennessee). As concerns this clone: Its specificity is not known.

The source is a man younger than 35 in good health. Material: naive CD4+ T cells sorted from blood. Subset given: CD45RA+ positively selected. The V gene is TRBV15, the J gene TRBJ2-5; 7 bases match TRBD1. The CDR3 DNA follows: TGTGCCACCAGCAGAGATCGGACAGGATTCGAGACCCAGTACTTC. Translation: CATSRDRTGFETQYF.